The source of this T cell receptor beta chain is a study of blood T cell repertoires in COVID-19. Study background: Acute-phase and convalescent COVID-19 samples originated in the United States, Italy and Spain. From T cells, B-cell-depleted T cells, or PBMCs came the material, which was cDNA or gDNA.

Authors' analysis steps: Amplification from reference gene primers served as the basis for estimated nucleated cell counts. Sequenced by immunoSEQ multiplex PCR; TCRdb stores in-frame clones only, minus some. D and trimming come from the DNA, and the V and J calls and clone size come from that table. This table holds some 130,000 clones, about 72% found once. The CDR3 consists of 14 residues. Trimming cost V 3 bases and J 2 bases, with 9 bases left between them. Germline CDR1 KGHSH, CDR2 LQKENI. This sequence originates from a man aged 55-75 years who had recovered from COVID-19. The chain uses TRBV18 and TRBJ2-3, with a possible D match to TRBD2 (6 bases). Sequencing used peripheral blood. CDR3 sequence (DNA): TGTGCCAGCTCACCGGGACTGAACACAGATACGCAGTATTTT. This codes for CASSPGLNTDTQYF. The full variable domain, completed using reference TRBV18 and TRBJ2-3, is NAGVMQNPRHLVRRRGQEARLRCSPMKGHSHVYWYRQLPEEGLKFMVYLQKENIIDESGMPKERFSAEFPKEGPSILRIQQVVRGDSAAYFCASSPGLNTDTQYFGPGTRLTVL.